Given below is one T cell receptor beta chain in context. The antigen remains unidentified. Vbeta (60) and Jbeta (13) primers were used in the PCR. Measured with immunoSEQ multiplex PCR; TCRdb has only the in-frame clones, and not every one. In the table there are 150,000 to 200,000 clones, 76% of which are singletons. These data originate in a study of cytomegalovirus exposure and HLA in healthy donors. Healthy bone marrow donors formed the donor group. General study results and limits: Reportedly, fewer N-insertions than the roughly 700-donor mean appeared in an Asian-associated ancestry cluster in a later analysis.

The material sequenced was PBMCs. The sequence was obtained from a woman aged 30 to 39 in good health and CMV-seropositive.

Here the CDR3 DNA reads TGTGCCAGTAGTATTGACGGGATCTCTGGAAACACCATATATTTT. Its translation: CASSIDGISGNTIYF. The V and J genes are TRBV19 and TRBJ1-3; no reliable D call. The CDR3 has 15 amino acids. Trimming stripped 3 bases from V and 0 bases from J, with 9 bases between. Germline CDR1 reads LNHDA; CDR2 reads SQIVND (reference sequence).